This record covers a single T cell receptor (beta chain). This clone was detected a few times. Its antigen has not been determined. No clone much larger than this one lies a single base away; base qualities are absent. The sample is drawn from a study of cytomegalovirus exposure and HLA in healthy donors (dated by TCRdb to 2017 to 2019). Describing the broader study: According to an earlier analysis of 550 to 750 of the donors, 150 million to 200 million T cells yielded some 110 million unique TCR beta sequences and less than 300 Gb of sequence data. Both class I and class II loci were covered by HLA typing, at four-digit resolution. Donor age, sex, ethnicity and CMV serostatus were compiled alongside the repertoire data. The aim of the study was to test whether cataloging public T cell receptors could identify signatures of past pathogen exposure. On average, 235,054 unique TCR beta nucleotide sequences were sequenced per donor among 350 to 400 genotyped donors of the cohort, with roughly 18% of those sequences being non-productive. The later analysis used no new phenotypic data to find candidate immune exposures, relying instead on TCR beta sequences and their occurrence across donors. Using immunosequencing, the study profiled T cell repertoires from 550 to 750 subjects and related those repertoires to cytomegalovirus serostatus. Approximately 310 gigabases of sequencing data and approximately 85 million unique TCR sequences were included in an early release covering several hundred HLA-typed donors. Genome-wide SNP genotypes for about 65% of the 666 donors were used in a later genetic analysis, which treated that subset as a discovery cohort. To study patterns of TCR occurrence, a later analysis re-analyzed previously published TCR beta repertoires from 650 to 750 donors and added high-resolution HLA genotyping. Every discovery cohort repertoire had been produced on one sequencing platform. Among the roughly 400 genotyped donors, around 81% belonged to the genetic ancestry cluster associated with self-reported Caucasian donors. In addition to the first cohort of 666 subjects, a separate validation cohort of 100 to 150 different subjects was used. Five DR-DQ haplotypes were handled as single units for association and clustering, since linkage in the cohort was strong. In an earlier analysis of several hundred of the donors, high-throughput TCR beta sequencing was used to judge whether each TCR beta V gene segment behaved as functional or pseudogenic. The number of typed donors differed by locus: about 620-630 for A, B, C, DRB1 and DQB1; 522 for DQA1; some 590 for DPA1; and some 470 for DPB1. High-throughput TCR immunosequencing, statistical association of individual TCRs with disease status, and machine learning were combined to predict cytomegalovirus infection status.

What the research found in general, with its limitations: A further reported finding was that TCR beta sequences accurately predicted the HLA-A and HLA-B alleles for most subjects in the first cohort. In a later analysis, HLA-associated TCR beta chains showed more clonal expansion and lower generation probabilities than non-associated chains that were equally common. Immune exposure information for the cohort was limited to CMV serostatus. Because counts were too low, roughly 17 rarely observed V segments, including chromosome 9 orphons, were left out of the earlier analysis of about 620 of the donors. Three of the identified cytomegalovirus-associated TCR beta chains were confirmed in vitro to be specific for cytomegalovirus antigens. A cluster of highly shared sequence variants was judged likely to be a technical artifact of the sequencing pipeline. In a later analysis, some 17,000 TCR beta sequences were associated with specific HLA alleles at a false discovery rate of 0.05. According to a later genetic analysis, donors in an Asian-associated ancestry cluster had fewer N-insertions in productive TCRs than the approximately 700-donor mean. The classifier was reported to diagnose cytomegalovirus status with high specificity and sensitivity in both the original and validation cohorts. Because HLA typing was unavailable for some donors at each locus, only the typed subset was used in association tests. Because the 87-base-pair reads could not distinguish some IMGT-functional V segments, including TRBV6-2 and TRBV6-3, those segments were excluded. Most TCR sequences were seen in very few donors, while some public TCRs were found in many individuals. According to the authors, the approach could potentially be generalized to other disease states and immunological phenotypes. In a later analysis, several top co-occurrence clusters were reported to appear linked to parvovirus B19, influenza, CMV and Epstein-Barr virus. According to a later analysis, most CMV-associated TCR beta chains appeared to be HLA-restricted, and the HLA associations seemed to be driven largely by CMV exposure. When HLA alleles, especially DR and DQ, strongly co-occurred, attributing TCR associations to individual alleles was difficult. Roughly uniform sequencing depth across donors was assumed in presence/absence analyses, although this assumption may not hold. Correlated functional status among segregating V segments might be attributable to linkage disequilibrium, but an unknown experimental factor could not be ruled out. V-gene and J-gene trimming of TCR beta chains was associated with a missense DCLRE1C variant in a later genetic analysis, and the association was replicated in an independent cohort. The study listed 150 to 200 TCR beta chains as associated with cytomegalovirus. In an earlier analysis of over 550 of the donors, most TCR beta V segments were observed in productive rearrangements about 87% or about 30% of the time, broadly matching IMGT annotations. In a later analysis, TCR association rates were found to vary across HLA loci, with the most associated TCRs seen for DRB1 alleles and the fewest for HLA-C alleles. The cohort was sequenced for TCR beta chains only, and without alpha or paired-chain data the features that could be detected were limited.

The cohort consisted of 650 to 850 healthy bone marrow donors. At the time of sampling, all cohort members were nominally healthy, though unrecorded immune exposures were likely present. The donor tested CMV seropositive, placing the donor among the 250 to 350 seropositive members of the cohort. Each donor provided a peripheral blood sample, and peripheral blood mononuclear cells were used for TCR beta sequencing. The Qiagen DNeasy Blood Extraction Kit was used to extract genomic DNA from the blood cell samples. Including the terminal cysteine and phenylalanine, the CDR3 comprises 16 residues. Only the CDR3 DNA stays, 48 bases, in frame from base 1. The CDR1 and CDR2 encoded by the germline V gene are SGDLS and YYNGEE. V is reduced by 0 bases and J by 0 bases, leaving a spacing of 11 bases between them. The library was built by means of the immunoSEQ multiplex PCR assay. A mixture of 60 forward primers for TCR Vbeta segments and 13 reverse primers for TCR Jbeta segments was used in the multiplex PCR. The CDR3 region of rearranged TCR beta genes was amplified from genomic DNA by a multiplex PCR assay. The Illumina HiSeq System was used to sequence the amplified TCR beta libraries as 87-base-pair reads. The paper's data handling went like this. Across the 670 or so repertoires, a later analysis counted about 81 million unique TCR beta chains, roughly 11 million of which were shared by at least two donors. Raw reads were error-corrected and collapsed into unique sequences with a nearest-neighbor algorithm that merged closely related sequences to remove PCR and sequencing errors. CDR3 sequences were aligned to IMGT reference sequences to assign V, D and J gene segments. Each retained sequence needed at least a six-nucleotide match to both a V gene segment and a J gene segment. Rearrangements were classified as productive when the CDR3 lacked stop codons and remained in frame with V and J, and all other rearrangements were classified as non-productive. Following IMGT convention, CDR3 was defined as the stretch from the second conserved V-encoded cysteine up to the conserved J-encoded phenylalanine. The earlier analysis of 587 of the donors excluded sequences that lacked an unambiguous match to a single V gene segment. In an earlier analysis of a few hundred of the donors, V segments were called functional above 56.7% productive rearrangements and were called segregating when the between-donor standard deviation exceeded 5%. A statistical classification framework was built to diagnose cytomegalovirus status from the catalog of TCR beta chain sequences. A later analysis assigned V and J genes by comparing TCR nucleotide sequences with IMGT/GENE-DB human TR gene sequences. A later analysis assigned CDR3 sequences and most-parsimonious VDJ recombination scenarios with the TCRdist pipeline. In a later analysis, each TCR beta chain was defined by its CDR3 amino acid sequence together with its V-gene family, and reads without a unique V-gene family were excluded. A later analysis removed 450 to 600 highly shared, low-generation-probability nucleotide sequences to deal with suspected cross-contamination and a sequencing artifact. In a later analysis, a clonal expansion index was calculated for each public chain from normalized within-repertoire ranks of inferred template counts. A later analysis computed generation probabilities with a VDJ recombination model fitted to out-of-frame rearrangements, and checked the results against IGoR. A later analysis scored TCR-TCR, TCR-HLA and TCR-CMV co-occurrence with hypergeometric tests, applying a repertoire-size bias correction to TCR pairs. In a later analysis, false discovery rates were estimated by permuting HLA or CMV assignments 20 times. In a later analysis, co-occurring TCRs were grouped using DBSCAN, with TCRdist sequence similarity added in when clustering inside HLA-allele-positive subsets. For co-occurrence clustering, repertoires with fewer than 30,000 or more than 120,000 public chains were excluded, along with five repertoires with anomalous nucleotide sharing. Sourced from immuneACCESS, this table was stored by TCRdb with only in-frame sequences that have V and J called. A share of the clones is absent; for the studies checked, an unresolved V gene accounts for under half, and the remainder has no known explanation. V and J calls and clone size are copied from that table; D and trimming were computed from the DNA. The sample records about 120,000 clones, under 85% of which are singletons. The ten largest clones take up 9.5% to 12% of the sample.

The chain is assembled from TRBV9 and TRBJ2-3, with a weak D call of TRBD2 (5 bases match). The sequence came from a middle-aged man in good health and CMV-seropositive. The sequenced sample consisted of PBMCs. Here is the DNA: TGTGCCAGCAGCGTAGGGGCGGGTGTAAGCACAGATACGCAGTATTTT. Translated, this gives CASSVGAGVSTDTQYF. This CDR3, with the reference TRBV9 and TRBJ2-3 proteins standing in past its ends, gives the full variable domain DSGVTQTPKHLITATGQRVTLRCSPRSGDLSVYWYQQSLDQGLQFLIQYYNGEERAKGNILERFSAQQFPDLHSELNLSSLELGDSALYFCASSVGAGVSTDTQYFGPGTRLTVL.